This paragraph reports one T cell receptor beta chain. These data originate in a study of blood T cell repertoires in COVID-19. About the research overall: Spain, Italy and the United States supplied samples that represented acute and convalescent COVID-19. T cells, B-cell-depleted T cells, or PBMCs supplied cDNA or gDNA.

V gave up 2 bases and J gave up 4 bases, with 11 bases separating them. The germline V gene encodes CDR1 GTSNPN and CDR2 SVGIG (reference sequence). The CDR3 runs 13 residues. Libraries were prepared by immunoSEQ multiplex PCR; TCRdb keeps only in-frame clonotypes and omits some of them. The sample lists more than 85,000 clones, roughly 88% occurring once. Patients of the Seattle cohort, enrolled during active infection, were followed longitudinally. The material sequenced was peripheral blood. This clonotype was obtained from a man between 50 and 59 years old with COVID-19, enrolled during active disease. The genes are TRBV30 and TRBJ1-2; D remains unclear. This CDR3 is CAWSQIGPYGYTF. For the CDR3, the DNA is TGTGCCTGGAGTCAAATTGGCCCCTATGGCTACACCTTC.